This T cell receptor (beta chain) stems from a study of cytomegalovirus exposure and HLA in healthy donors. Study-wide context: Samples from HLA-typed donors yielded about 85 million unique TCRs in an early data release. General study points: Within a later analysis, the majority of CMV-associated TCR beta chains appeared HLA-restricted. Per a prior analysis, the majority of TCR beta V segments were productive roughly 87% or roughly 30% of the time. Common viral pathogens (according to a later analysis) appeared linked to several of the most significant clusters.

A note on this clone: The antigen remains unidentified.

V shed 5 bases, J shed 4 bases, and the junction held 7 bases outside the gene matches. Germline-derived CDR1 and CDR2 are SGHTA and FQGNSA. The CDR3 sequence is 14 residues long. Amplification used 60 Vbeta primers and 13 Jbeta primers. Assay: immunoSEQ multiplex PCR; the TCRdb copy retains only in-frame clones and omits some. This sample's clone table lists tens of thousands of clones. Sequenced material: PBMCs. This receptor was identified in a female donor in good health and CMV-seropositive. The chain uses TRBV7-2 and TRBJ2-7; 8 bases fit TRBD2. DNA for the CDR3: TGTGCCAGCAGCGCCACTAGCGGAGATTACGAGCAGTACTTC. Encoded protein: CASSATSGDYEQYF.